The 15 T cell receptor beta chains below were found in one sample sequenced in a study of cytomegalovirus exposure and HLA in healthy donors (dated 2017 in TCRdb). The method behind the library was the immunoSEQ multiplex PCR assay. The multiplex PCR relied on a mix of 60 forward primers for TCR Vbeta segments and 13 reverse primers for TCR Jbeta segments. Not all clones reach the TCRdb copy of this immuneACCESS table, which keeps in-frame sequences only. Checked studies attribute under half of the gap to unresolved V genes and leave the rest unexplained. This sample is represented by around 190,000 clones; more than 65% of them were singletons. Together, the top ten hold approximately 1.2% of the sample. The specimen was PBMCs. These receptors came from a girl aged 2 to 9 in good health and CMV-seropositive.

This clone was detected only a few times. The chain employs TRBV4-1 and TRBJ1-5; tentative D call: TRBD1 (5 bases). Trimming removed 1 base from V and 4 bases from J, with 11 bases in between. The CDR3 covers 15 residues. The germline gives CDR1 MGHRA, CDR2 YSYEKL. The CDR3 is CASSQAQTDNQPQHF. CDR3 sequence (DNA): TGCGCCAGCAGCCAAGCGCAGACAGATAATCAGCCCCAGCATTTT.

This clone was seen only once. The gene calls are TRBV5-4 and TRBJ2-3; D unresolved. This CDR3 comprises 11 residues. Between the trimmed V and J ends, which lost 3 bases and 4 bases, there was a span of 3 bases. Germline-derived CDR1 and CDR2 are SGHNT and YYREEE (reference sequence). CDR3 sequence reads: CASSSADTQYF. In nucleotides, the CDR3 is TGTGCCAGCAGCTCAGCAGATACGCAGTATTTT.

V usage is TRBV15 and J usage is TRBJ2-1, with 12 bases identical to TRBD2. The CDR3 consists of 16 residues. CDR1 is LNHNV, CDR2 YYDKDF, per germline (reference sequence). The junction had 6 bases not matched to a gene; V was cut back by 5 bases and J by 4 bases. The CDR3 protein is CATSSRLAGVYNEQFF. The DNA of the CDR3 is TGTGCCACCAGCTCTCGACTAGCGGGAGTTTACAATGAGCAGTTCTTC.

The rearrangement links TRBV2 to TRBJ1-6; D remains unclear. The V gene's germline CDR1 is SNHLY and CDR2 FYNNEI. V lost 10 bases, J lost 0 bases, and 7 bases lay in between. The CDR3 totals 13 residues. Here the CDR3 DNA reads TGTGCCATAAAGAGCTCCTATAATTCACCCCTCCACTTT. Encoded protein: CAIKSSYNSPLHF.

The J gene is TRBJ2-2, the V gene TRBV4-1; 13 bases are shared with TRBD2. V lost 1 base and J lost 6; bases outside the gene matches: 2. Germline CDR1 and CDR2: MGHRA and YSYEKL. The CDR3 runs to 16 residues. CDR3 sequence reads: CASSQAGLAGPGELFF. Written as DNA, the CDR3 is TGCGCCAGCAGCCAAGCGGGACTAGCGGGACCCGGGGAGCTGTTTTTT.

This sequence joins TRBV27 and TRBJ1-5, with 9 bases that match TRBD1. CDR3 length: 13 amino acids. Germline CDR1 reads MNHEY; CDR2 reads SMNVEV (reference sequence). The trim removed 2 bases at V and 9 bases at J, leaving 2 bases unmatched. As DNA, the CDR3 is TGTGCCAGCAGTTTAGACAGGGGGTGGCCCCAGCATTTT. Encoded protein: CASSLDRGWPQHF.

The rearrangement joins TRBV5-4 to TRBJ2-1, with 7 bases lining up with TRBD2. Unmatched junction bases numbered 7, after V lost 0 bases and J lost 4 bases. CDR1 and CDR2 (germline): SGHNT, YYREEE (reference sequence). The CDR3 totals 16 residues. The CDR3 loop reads CASSLEAGVRYNEQFF. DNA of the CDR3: TGTGCCAGCAGCTTGGAGGCGGGGGTCCGGTACAATGAGCAGTTCTTC.

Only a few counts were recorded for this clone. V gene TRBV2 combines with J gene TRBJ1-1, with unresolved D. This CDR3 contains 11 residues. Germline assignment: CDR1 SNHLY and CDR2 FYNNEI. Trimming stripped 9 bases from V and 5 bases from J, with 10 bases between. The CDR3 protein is CAREGRTEAFF. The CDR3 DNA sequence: TGTGCCAGGGAGGGTCGAACTGAAGCTTTCTTT.

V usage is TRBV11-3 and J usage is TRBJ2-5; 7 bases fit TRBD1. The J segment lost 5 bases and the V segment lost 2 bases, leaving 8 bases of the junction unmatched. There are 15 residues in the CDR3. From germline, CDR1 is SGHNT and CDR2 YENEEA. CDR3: CASSLRQGLVETQYF. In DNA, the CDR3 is TGTGCCAGCAGCTTAAGACAGGGCTTAGTGGAGACCCAGTACTTC. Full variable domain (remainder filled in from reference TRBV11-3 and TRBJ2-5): EAGVVQSPRYKIIEKKQPVAFWCNPISGHNTLYWYLQNLGQGPELLIRYENEEAVDDSQLPKDRFSAERLKGVDSTLKIQPAELGDSAVYLCASSLRQGLVETQYFGPGTRLLVL.

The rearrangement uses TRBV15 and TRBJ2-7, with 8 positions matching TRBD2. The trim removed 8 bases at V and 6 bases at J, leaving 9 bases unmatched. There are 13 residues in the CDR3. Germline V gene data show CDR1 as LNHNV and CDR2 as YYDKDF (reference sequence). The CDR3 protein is CATSGLVSSEQYF. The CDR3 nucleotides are TGTGCCACCTCGGGACTAGTGAGTTCCGAGCAGTACTTC.

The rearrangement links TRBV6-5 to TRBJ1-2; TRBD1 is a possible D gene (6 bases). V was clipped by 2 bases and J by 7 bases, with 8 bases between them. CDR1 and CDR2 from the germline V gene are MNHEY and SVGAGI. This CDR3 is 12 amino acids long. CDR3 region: CASSYLRGGYTF. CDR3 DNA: TGTGCCAGCAGTTACCTCAGGGGTGGCTACACCTTC.

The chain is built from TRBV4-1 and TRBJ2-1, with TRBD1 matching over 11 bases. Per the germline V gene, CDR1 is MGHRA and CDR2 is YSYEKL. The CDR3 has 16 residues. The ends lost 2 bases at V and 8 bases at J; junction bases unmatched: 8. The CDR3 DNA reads TGCGCCAGCAGCCAATTTGGGGACAGGGGGTTTTATGAGCAGTTCTTC. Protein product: CASSQFGDRGFYEQFF.

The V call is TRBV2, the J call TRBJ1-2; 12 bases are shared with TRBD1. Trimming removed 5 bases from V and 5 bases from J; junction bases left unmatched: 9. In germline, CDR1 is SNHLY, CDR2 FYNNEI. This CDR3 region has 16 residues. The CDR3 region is CASSRDRGQGSYGYTF. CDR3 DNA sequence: TGTGCCAGCAGTAGGGACAGGGGGCAAGGGTCATATGGCTACACCTTC.

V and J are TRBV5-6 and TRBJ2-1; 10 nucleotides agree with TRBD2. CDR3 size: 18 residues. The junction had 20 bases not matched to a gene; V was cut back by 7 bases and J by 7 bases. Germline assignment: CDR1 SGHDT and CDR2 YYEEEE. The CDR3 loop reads CASWAALKTGLASNEQFF. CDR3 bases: TGTGCCAGCTGGGCAGCCTTAAAAACGGGACTAGCGTCAAATGAGCAGTTCTTC.

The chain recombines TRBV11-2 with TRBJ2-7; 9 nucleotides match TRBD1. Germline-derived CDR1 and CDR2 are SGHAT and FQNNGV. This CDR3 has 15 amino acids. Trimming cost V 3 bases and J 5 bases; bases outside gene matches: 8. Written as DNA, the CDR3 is TGTGCCAGCAGCTTGGCCGGGGACAGGGTCCACGAGCAGTACTTC. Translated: CASSLAGDRVHEQYF.